These 14 T cell receptor beta chains originate from one sample sequenced in a study of T cell responses to AZD1222 COVID-19 vaccine. Produced via immunoSEQ multiplex PCR; TCRdb's table is partial and in-frame only. This table has 4,500 or so clones, approximately 90% appearing once. The specimen was peripheral blood, collected 28 days after the second AZD1222 dose. The receptor set was obtained from an adult who received the AZD1222 COVID-19 vaccine.

The chain carries TRBV9 and TRBJ2-7, with TRBD2 identical over 7 bases. Trimming at V came to 3 bases and at J to 2 bases, leaving 8 bases not matched to a gene. Germline V gene lookup returns CDR1 SGDLS and CDR2 YYNGEE. CDR3 length equals 15 residues. The CDR3 bases are TGTGCCAGCAGCGCCGTGGGCGGGGGTGCCTACGAGCAGTACTTC. It is translated as CASSAVGGGAYEQYF.

The chain has TRBV30 and TRBJ1-1, with D uncertain. Germline values: CDR1 GTSNPN, CDR2 SVGIG (reference sequence). The CDR3 runs to 13 residues. V was cut by 3 bases and J by 6 bases, with 14 bases left in between. CDR3: CAWSPKRGAEAFF. CDR3 bases: TGTGCCTGGAGCCCGAAGAGAGGCGCTGAAGCTTTCTTT.

The J gene is TRBJ1-5, the V gene TRBV7-9; TRBD1 aligns across 7 bases. This CDR3 region has 15 residues. With 6 bases clipped from V and 2 bases from J, the junction kept 7 bases outside the gene matches. Per germline, CDR1 SEHNR and CDR2 FQNEAQ (reference sequence). CDR3 region: CASRPGGAGNQPQHF. The CDR3, as DNA: TGTGCCAGCAGACCAGGGGGGGCAGGCAATCAGCCCCAGCATTTT.

V is TRBV19 and J is TRBJ2-7; no firm D call. Trimming cost V 4 bases and J 1 base, with 8 bases left between them. CDR1 and CDR2 from the germline V gene are LNHDA and SQIVND (reference sequence). The CDR3 is 13 amino acids. In DNA, the CDR3 is TGTGCCAGTAGTAGGGCTGATTCCTACGAGCAGTACTTC. Its translation: CASSRADSYEQYF.

This chain uses TRBV7-2 with TRBJ2-2; D call uncertain. V shed 5 bases and J shed 0 bases, with 7 bases lying between them. The CDR3 is made up of 14 amino acids. Looked up from germline, CDR1 is SGHTA and CDR2 is FQGNSA. The CDR3 nucleotides are TGTGCCAGCAGCCCGACGGCGAACACCGGGGAGCTGTTTTTT. This encodes CASSPTANTGELFF.

The genes are TRBV29-1 and TRBJ2-3; D possibly corresponds to TRBD2 (5 bases). V was trimmed by 3 bases and J by 2 bases, leaving 9 bases between them. The CDR3 spans 13 residues. The V gene's germline CDR1 is SQVTM and CDR2 ANQGSEA. The CDR3 DNA reads TGCAGCGTTGATTTTCTAGCCACAGATACGCAGTATTTT. Residues: CSVDFLATDTQYF.

The V gene is TRBV7-2, the J gene TRBJ2-5, with 15 bases identical to TRBD2. With V trimmed by 2 bases and J by 4 bases, 11 bases remained unmatched. This CDR3 has 19 residues. Germline V gives CDR1 SGHTA, CDR2 FQGNSA. The DNA for the CDR3 is TGTGCCAGCAGCTTATTCCCGGGACTAGCGGGAGGCCTACGAGAGACCCAGTACTTC. Amino acid sequence: CASSLFPGLAGGLRETQYF.

The CDR3 DNA follows: TGTGCCAGTAAGAGGGTTTTCGGGGATCACTATGGCTACACCTTC. The encoded protein is CASKRVFGDHYGYTF. The V gene is TRBV19, the J gene TRBJ1-2; D unclear. CDR1 is LNHDA and CDR2 is SQIVND in the germline V gene (reference sequence). The CDR3 covers 15 residues. V lost 7 bases and J 3 bases, leaving 18 bases between the germline ends.

The chain uses TRBV27 and TRBJ2-7, with D tentatively TRBD2 (6 bases). The V gene lost 2 bases and the J gene lost 3 bases, with 11 bases spanning the gap. This CDR3 comprises 14 residues. CDR1 MNHEY and CDR2 SMNVEV come from the germline V gene (reference sequence). CDR3 residues: CASSLRLEGYEQYF. Written as DNA, the CDR3 is TGTGCCAGCAGTTTACGACTAGAGGGCTACGAGCAGTACTTC.

The gene calls are TRBV5-5 and TRBJ2-7, with 11 positions matching TRBD2. Germline assignment: CDR1 SGHKS and CDR2 YYEKEE (reference sequence). This CDR3 has 15 amino acids. The J segment lost 5 bases and the V segment lost 2 bases, leaving 6 bases of the junction unmatched. CDR3 sequence (DNA): TGTGCCAGCAGCTTTTTTAGCGGGAGGGCCAACGAGCAGTACTTC. Protein product: CASSFFSGRANEQYF.

The rearrangement links TRBV5-1 to TRBJ1-6; the D is unclear. Germline V gives CDR1 SGHRS, CDR2 YFSETQ. The germline V and J ends were trimmed by 2 bases and 2 bases, with 11 bases remaining between them. This CDR3 comprises 16 residues. This CDR3 reads CASSFADGAYNSPLHF. Written as DNA, the CDR3 is TGCGCCAGCAGCTTCGCCGACGGTGCCTATAATTCACCCCTCCACTTT. Using reference TRBV5-1 and TRBJ1-6 for the parts outside the CDR3, the full variable domain is KAGVTQTPRYLIKTRGQQVTLSCSPISGHRSVSWYQQTPGQGLQFLFEYFSETQRNKGNFPGRFSGRQFSNSRSEMNVSTLELGDSALYLCASSFADGAYNSPLHFGNGTRLTVT.

The chain joins TRBV6-5 to TRBJ1-6, with D unclear. CDR1 is MNHEY, CDR2 SVGAGI, per germline. This CDR3 region has 13 residues. Deletions cut 6 bases from V and 9 bases from J, with 12 bases between. DNA for the CDR3: TGTGCCAGCAGCACGGATCGTGGTTCACCCCTCCACTTT. The encoded protein is CASSTDRGSPLHF.

V is TRBV5-4 and J is TRBJ2-6, with D possibly being TRBD2 (5 bases). The CDR3 has 17 amino acids. From germline, CDR1 is SGHNT and CDR2 YYREEE (reference sequence). With 2 bases removed from V and 0 bases from J, the gap between germline ends came to 12 bases. The CDR3: CASSFGKRSSGANVLTF. As DNA, the CDR3 is TGTGCCAGCAGCTTCGGGAAGCGGAGCTCTGGGGCCAACGTCCTGACTTTC.

CDR3 amino acids: CASTTGGTISYF. In nucleotides, the CDR3 is TGTGCCAGCACGACAGGGGGTACCATCTCGTACTTC. The chain is built from TRBV2 and TRBJ2-7; 9 bases are shared with TRBD1. Germline-derived CDR1 and CDR2 are SNHLY and FYNNEI. This CDR3 contains 12 residues. J lost 12 bases, V lost 7 bases, and 10 bases had no gene match.